The 8 T cell receptor beta chains below were found in one sample sequenced in a study of tumor-infiltrating lymphocytes in primary liver carcinoma. Total RNA and DNA came together from roughly 20-30 mg of bulk tissue without cell sorting. Using a constant-region primer together with ProtoScript II reverse transcriptase, TCR beta cDNA was made from around 0.55 ug of total RNA. Construction of TCR beta libraries relied on three successive nested multiplex PCR rounds employing slightly modified ARM-PCR. With TRBV1-TRBV30 forward primers and a C-beta reverse primer, the first two PCR rounds were run for around 10 cycles each. TCRdb itself ran the multiplex PCR reads through MiXCR, one entry per CDR3 protein. The data show 70,000 to 75,000 distinct CDR3 sequences, roughly three quarters seen once. Sequencing used liver tumor tissue from sampling region 4. Subset in this sample: tumor region T4, right-lateral pole. The receptors derive from a man aged 40-49 years with primary liver carcinoma and hepatitis B virus infection.

Concerning this clonotype: At one end the junction does not follow the germline gene, possibly because of a read error. The rearrangement links TRBV5-4 to TRBJ1-2; D possibly corresponds to TRBD1 (5 bases). This CDR3 contains 16 residues. Germline CDR1 reads SGHNT; CDR2 reads YYREEE (reference sequence). The CDR3 coding sequence is TGTACCAGCAGCCACGGTGGGGGAGCTTTAAACTATGGCTACACCTTC. Amino acid sequence: CTSSHGGGALNYGYTF.

This clonotype was seen ten or more times. V is TRBV4-1 and J is TRBJ2-7; D is undetermined. V lost 4 bases, J lost 0 bases, and 19 bases lay in between. The CDR3 totals 17 residues. Per germline, CDR1 MGHRA and CDR2 YSYEKL. Written as DNA, the CDR3 is TGCGCCAGCAGCCCGAAGGCCCTCGGCGCGCGCTCCTACGAGCAGTACTTC. It translates to CASSPKALGARSYEQYF.

This chain links TRBV6-2 or TRBV6-3 with TRBJ1-1; weak D call: TRBD1 (5 bases). Looked up from germline, CDR1 is MNHEY and CDR2 is SVGEGT. Trimming shortened V by 8 bases and J by 8 bases, and 12 bases separated the two germline ends. The CDR3 spans 11 residues. The CDR3 here is CASGTQIEAFF. The CDR3 nucleotides read TGTGCCAGCGGGACCCAGATCGAAGCTTTCTTT.

Details on this clonotype: A read error may produce the germline difference seen at one junction end. The chain carries TRBV4-1 and TRBJ2-5; TRBD2 agrees at 9 bases. The CDR3 totals 19 residues. Germline V gene lookup returns CDR1 MGHRA and CDR2 YSYEKL. Here the CDR3 reads CPSSQTYFPGTSNQETQYF. CDR3 DNA: TGCCCCAGCAGCCAAACTTACTTTCCCGGGACTAGCAACCAAGAGACCCAGTACTTC.

The chain recombines TRBV2 with TRBJ2-7; 7 nucleotides agree with TRBD1. Germline values: CDR1 SNHLY, CDR2 FYNNEI. V trimming: 2 bases; J trimming: 1 base; junction bases outside the gene matches: 8. The CDR3 consists of 16 residues. This CDR3 is CASSERRGRGSYEQYF. The CDR3 coding sequence is TGTGCCAGCAGTGAACGAAGGGGGCGCGGGTCCTACGAGCAGTACTTC.

In the case of this clonotype: Compared with germline, one end of the junction differs, possibly owing to a read error. The chain is built from TRBV4-2 and TRBJ2-7, with 8 nucleotides matching TRBD1. The CDR3 is 15 amino acids. Germline V gene data show CDR1 as LGHNA and CDR2 as YNFKEQ. The CDR3 region has the DNA TGTGTCAGCAGCCAGGGACAGGTGATAACCTACGAGCAGTACTTC. Its protein product is CVSSQGQVITYEQYF.

The V gene is TRBV7-9, the J gene TRBJ2-1; TRBD2 matches 13 bases. The germline V gene has CDR1 SEHNR and CDR2 FQNEAQ (reference sequence). V dropped 7 bases and J dropped 8; count of bases not matched to a gene: 8. The CDR3 has 15 residues. The CDR3 is CASNRTSGSLDEQFF. The CDR3 nucleotides read TGTGCCAGCAACCGGACTAGCGGGAGTTTAGATGAGCAGTTCTTC.

Turning to this clonotype: An end of the junction does not agree with germline; a read error may underlie this. Here the CDR3 reads CASSLGLAGGIGTNTQYF. CDR3 in DNA: TGCGCCAGCAGCTTGGGACTAGCGGGAGGTATCGGCACAAATACGCAGTATTTT. The chain couples TRBV5-1 to TRBJ2-3; 13 positions agree with TRBD2. Germline lookup yields CDR1 SGHRS and CDR2 YFSETQ. The CDR3 runs 18 residues. Looking up the rest from reference TRBV5-1 and TRBJ2-3 gives the full variable domain: KAGVTQTPRYLIKTRGQQVTLSCSPISGHRSVSWYQQTPGQGLQFLFEYFSETQRNKGNFPGRFSGRQFSNSRSEMNVSTLELGDSALYLCASSLGLAGGIGTNTQYFGPGTRLTVL.